The sequence of this T cell receptor beta chain was determined in a study of beta chain features in type 1 diabetes. In the study overall: Healthy donors and patients showed comparable age, gender and cell yields. Regarding the study as a whole: Type 1 diabetes patients had VDJ junctions that carried fewer insertions and more deletions.

Isolation of CD4+ naive, central memory, regulatory and stem cell-like memory cells was achieved by sorting via CD45RO/CCR7/CD25/CD127/CD95/CD27. Sequencing targeted expressed TCRB transcripts, as all isolated RNA had been reverse transcribed. It was found that naive, central memory and regulatory T cell samples averaged approximately 3.6 million reads. Data came from immunoSEQ multiplex PCR; TCRdb stores just in-frame clones and leaves some out. This table holds 600,000 to 650,000 clones, about a sixth found once. The V gene end was trimmed by 0 bases and the J gene end by 5 bases; junction bases not matched to a gene: 5. CDR1 is SGDLS and CDR2 is YYNGEE in the germline V gene. There are 15 residues in the CDR3. This clone was observed a few times. The target antigen is unknown.

Sequencing used naive CD4+ T cells from blood. The sequence derives from a man younger than 35 in good health. V and J are TRBV9 and TRBJ2-5, with TRBD1 matching 9 bases. CDR3 nucleotides: TGTGCCAGCAGCGTAGCCGGGACAGGGATTGAGACCCAGTACTTC. As protein: CASSVAGTGIETQYF.